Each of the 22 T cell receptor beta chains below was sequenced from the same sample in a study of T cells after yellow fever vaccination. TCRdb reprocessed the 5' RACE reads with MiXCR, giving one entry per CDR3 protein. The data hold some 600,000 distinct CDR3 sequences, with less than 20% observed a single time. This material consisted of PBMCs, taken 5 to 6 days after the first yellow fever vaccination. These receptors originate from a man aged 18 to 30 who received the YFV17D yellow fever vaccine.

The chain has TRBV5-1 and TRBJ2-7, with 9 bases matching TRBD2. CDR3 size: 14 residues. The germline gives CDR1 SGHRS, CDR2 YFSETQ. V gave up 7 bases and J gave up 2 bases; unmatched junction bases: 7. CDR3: CASQPSGTTYEQYF. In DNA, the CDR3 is TGCGCCAGCCAGCCTAGCGGGACCACCTACGAGCAGTACTTC.

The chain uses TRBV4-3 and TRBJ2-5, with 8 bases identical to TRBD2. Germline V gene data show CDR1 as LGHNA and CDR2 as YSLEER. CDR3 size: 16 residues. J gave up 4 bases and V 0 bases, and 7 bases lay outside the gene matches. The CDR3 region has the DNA TGCGCCAGCAGCCAAGATCCTATAGCGGGGTTAGAGACCCAGTACTTC. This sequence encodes CASSQDPIAGLETQYF.

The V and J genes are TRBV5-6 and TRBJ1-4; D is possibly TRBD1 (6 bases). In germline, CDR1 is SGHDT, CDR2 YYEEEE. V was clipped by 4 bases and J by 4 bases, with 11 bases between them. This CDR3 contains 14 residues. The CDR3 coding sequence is TGTGCCAGCAGCCAGGGGATGGGTAATGAAAAACTGTTTTTT. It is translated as CASSQGMGNEKLFF.

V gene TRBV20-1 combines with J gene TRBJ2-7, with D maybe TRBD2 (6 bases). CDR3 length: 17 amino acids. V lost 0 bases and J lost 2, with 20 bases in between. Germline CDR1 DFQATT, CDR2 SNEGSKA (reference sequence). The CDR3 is CSARDLIGEETTYEQYF. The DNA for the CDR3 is TGCAGTGCTAGAGATCTGATAGGGGAGGAGACGACCTACGAGCAGTACTTC.

Here the CDR3 DNA reads TGTGCCTCTTCCGATGGCGGGACTAACTACGAGCAGTACGTC. This sequence encodes CASSDGGTNYEQYV. The V gene is TRBV6-2 or TRBV6-3, the J gene TRBJ2-7, with 7 bases lining up with TRBD2. The V segment lost 11 bases and the J segment 3 bases; nucleotides outside the gene matches: 13. This CDR3 is 14 amino acids long. The germline CDR1 and CDR2 sequences are MNHEY and SVGEGT.

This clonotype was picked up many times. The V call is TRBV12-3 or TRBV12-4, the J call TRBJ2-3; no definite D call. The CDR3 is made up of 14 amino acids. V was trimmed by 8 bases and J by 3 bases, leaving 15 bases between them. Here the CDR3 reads CASRHGLPTDTQYF. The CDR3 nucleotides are TGTGCCAGCCGCCACGGTCTGCCGACAGATACGCAGTATTTT.

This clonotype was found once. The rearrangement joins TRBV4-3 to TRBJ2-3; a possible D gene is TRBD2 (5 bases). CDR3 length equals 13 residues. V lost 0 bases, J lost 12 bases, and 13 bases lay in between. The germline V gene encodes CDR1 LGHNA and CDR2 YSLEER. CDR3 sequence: CASSQDLGRDQYF. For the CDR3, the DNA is TGCGCCAGCAGCCAAGATCTGGGCCGGGATCAGTATTTT.

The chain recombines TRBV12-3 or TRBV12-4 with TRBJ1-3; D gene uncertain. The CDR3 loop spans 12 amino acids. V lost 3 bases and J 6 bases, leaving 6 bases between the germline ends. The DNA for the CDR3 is TGTGCCAGCAGTTTGTCCGAAAACACCATATATTTT. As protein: CASSLSENTIYF.

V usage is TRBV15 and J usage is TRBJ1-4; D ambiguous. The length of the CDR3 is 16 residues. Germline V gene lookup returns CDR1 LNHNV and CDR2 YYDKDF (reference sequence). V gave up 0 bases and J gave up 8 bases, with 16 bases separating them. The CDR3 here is CATSRESSRVREKLFF. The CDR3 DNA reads TGTGCCACCAGCAGAGAATCAAGTAGGGTGCGAGAAAAACTGTTTTTT.

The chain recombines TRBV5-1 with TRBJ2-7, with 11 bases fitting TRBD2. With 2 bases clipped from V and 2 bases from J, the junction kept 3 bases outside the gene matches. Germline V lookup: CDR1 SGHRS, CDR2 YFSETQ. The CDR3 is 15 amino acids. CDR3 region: CASSFGTSGAYEQYV. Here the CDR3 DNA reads TGCGCCAGCAGCTTTGGGACTAGCGGTGCCTACGAGCAGTACGTC.

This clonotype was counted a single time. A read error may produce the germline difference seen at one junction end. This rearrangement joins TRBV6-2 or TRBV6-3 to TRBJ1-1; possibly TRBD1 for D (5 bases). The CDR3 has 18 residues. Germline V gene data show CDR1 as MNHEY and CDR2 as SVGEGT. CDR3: CASSHSDGAPILRREAFF. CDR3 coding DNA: TGTGCCAGCAGTCACTCGGATGGGGCTCCTATCTTACGGCGAGAAGCTTTCTTT.

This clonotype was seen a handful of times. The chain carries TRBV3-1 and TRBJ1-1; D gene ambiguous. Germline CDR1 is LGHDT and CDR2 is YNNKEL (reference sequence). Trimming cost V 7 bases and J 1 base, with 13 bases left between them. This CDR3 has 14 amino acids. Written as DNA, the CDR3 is TGTGCCAGCACCGAAAGGGTAGAGAACACTGAAGCTTTCTTT. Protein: CASTERVENTEAFF.

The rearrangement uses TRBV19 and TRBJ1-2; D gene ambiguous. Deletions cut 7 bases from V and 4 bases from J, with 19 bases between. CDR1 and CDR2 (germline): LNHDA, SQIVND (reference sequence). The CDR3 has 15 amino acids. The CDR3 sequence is CASTRRGPMFYGYTF. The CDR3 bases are TGTGCCAGTACCCGCCGAGGACCCATGTTCTATGGCTACACCTTC.

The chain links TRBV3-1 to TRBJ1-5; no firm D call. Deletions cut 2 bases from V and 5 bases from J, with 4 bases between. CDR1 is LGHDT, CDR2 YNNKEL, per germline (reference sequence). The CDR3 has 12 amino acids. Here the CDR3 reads CASSQQDQPQHF. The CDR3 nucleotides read TGTGCCAGCAGCCAACAGGATCAGCCCCAGCATTTT.

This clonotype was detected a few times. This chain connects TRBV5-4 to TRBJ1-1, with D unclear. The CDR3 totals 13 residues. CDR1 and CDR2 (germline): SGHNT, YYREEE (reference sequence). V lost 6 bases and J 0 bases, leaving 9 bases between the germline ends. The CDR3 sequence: CASTMPVNTEAFF. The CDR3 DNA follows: TGTGCCAGCACCATGCCGGTGAACACTGAAGCTTTCTTT.

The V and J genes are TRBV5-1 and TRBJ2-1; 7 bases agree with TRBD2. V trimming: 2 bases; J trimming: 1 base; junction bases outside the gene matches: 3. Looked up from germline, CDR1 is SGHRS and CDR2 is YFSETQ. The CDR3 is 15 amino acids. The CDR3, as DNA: TGCGCCAGCAGCTTCACGGGGGGATCCTACAATGAGCAGTTCTTC. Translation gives CASSFTGGSYNEQFF.

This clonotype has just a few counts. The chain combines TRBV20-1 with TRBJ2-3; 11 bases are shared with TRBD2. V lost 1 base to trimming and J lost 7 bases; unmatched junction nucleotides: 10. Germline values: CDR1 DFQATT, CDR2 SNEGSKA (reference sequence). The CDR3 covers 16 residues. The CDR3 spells CSARGFLAGGVNTQYF. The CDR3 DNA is TGCAGTGCTAGAGGATTCCTAGCGGGGGGCGTCAATACGCAGTATTTT.

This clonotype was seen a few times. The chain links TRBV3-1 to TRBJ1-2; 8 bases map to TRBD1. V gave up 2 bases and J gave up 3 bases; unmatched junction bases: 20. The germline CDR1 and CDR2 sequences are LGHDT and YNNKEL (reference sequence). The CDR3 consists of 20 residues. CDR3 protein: CASSQITPARTGTFDYGYTF. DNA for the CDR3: TGTGCCAGCAGCCAAATTACTCCCGCTCGGACAGGGACTTTTGACTATGGCTACACCTTC. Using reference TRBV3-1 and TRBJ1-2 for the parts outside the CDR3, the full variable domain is DTAVSQTPKYLVTQMGNDKSIKCEQNLGHDTMYWYKQDSKKFLKIMFSYNNKELIINETVPNRFSPKSPDKAHLNLHINSLELGDSAVYFCASSQITPARTGTFDYGYTFGSGTRLTVV.

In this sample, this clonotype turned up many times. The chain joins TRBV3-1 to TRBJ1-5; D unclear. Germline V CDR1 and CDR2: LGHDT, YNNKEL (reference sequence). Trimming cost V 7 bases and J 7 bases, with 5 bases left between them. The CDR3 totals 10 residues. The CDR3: CASTYQPQHF. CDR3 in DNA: TGTGCCAGCACATACCAGCCCCAGCATTTT.

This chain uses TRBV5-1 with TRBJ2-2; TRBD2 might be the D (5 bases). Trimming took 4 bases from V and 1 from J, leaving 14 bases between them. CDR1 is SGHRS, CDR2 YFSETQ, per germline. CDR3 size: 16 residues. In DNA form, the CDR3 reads TGCGCCAGCAGCGATACCCCGAGGGTGAACACCGGGGAGCTGTTTTTT. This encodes CASSDTPRVNTGELFF.

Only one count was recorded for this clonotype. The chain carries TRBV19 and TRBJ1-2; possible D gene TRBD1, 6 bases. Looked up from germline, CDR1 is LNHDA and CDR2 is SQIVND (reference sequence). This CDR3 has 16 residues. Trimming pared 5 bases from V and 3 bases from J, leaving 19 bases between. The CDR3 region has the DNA TGTGCCAGTAGTTTGACAGGACCTCCGTTTGACTATGGCTACACCTTC. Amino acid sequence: CASSLTGPPFDYGYTF.

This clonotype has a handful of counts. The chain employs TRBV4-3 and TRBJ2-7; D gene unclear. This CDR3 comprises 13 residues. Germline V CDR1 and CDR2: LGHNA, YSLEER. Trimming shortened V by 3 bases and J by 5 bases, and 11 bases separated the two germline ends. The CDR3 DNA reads TGCGCCAGCAGCCACCTCCGGGCCGACGAGCAGTACTTC. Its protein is CASSHLRADEQYF.